The rows below give T cell receptor beta chains drawn from one sample of a study of cytomegalovirus exposure and HLA in healthy donors. TCRdb's table, derived via immunoSEQ multiplex PCR, lists solely in-frame clones and lacks some. The profile shows approximately 140,000 clones, 73% of them singletons. Sequenced material: PBMCs. The receptor set was obtained from a human donor in good health. Both conserved end residues are part of each CDR3. A D gene is named only where the DNA matches it firmly. For some rows the clone size is stated as once, few or many, or as a class when expanded; others skip it.

J | V | D | size | CDR3 | DNA
TRBJ2-7 | TRBV4-2 | NA | NA | CASSQGSGQPYEQYF | TGTGCCAGCAGCCAAGGCTCCGGACAGCCCTACGAGCAGTACTTC
TRBJ2-7 | TRBV4-1 | TRBD1 | NA | CASSQATGTGNYEQYF | TGCGCCAGCAGCCAAGCCACCGGGACAGGGAACTACGAGCAGTACTTC
TRBJ2-7 | TRBV18 | TRBD1 | NA | CASSPDRVTYEQYF | TGTGCCAGCTCACCGGACAGGGTTACCTACGAGCAGTACTTC
TRBJ2-3 | TRBV2 | TRBD2 | NA | CASSEALLGLVF | TGTGCCAGCAGTGAAGCGCTTTTAGGACTAGTGTTT
TRBJ2-7 | TRBV2 | TRBD1 | NA | CASPTGDGEQYF | TGTGCCAGTCCTACAGGGGACGGCGAGCAGTACTTC
TRBJ2-5 | TRBV5-1 | TRBD2 | NA | CASKGLAGAETQYF | TGCGCCAGCAAGGGGCTAGCGGGGGCAGAGACCCAGTACTTC
TRBJ1-4 | TRBV7-9 | TRBD1 | few | CASSLQTGDGEKLFF | TGTGCCAGCAGCCTACAAACAGGGGATGGGGAAAAACTGTTTTTT
TRBJ1-2 | TRBV9 | TRBD1 | NA | CASSPNTGQANYGYTF | TGTGCCAGCAGCCCCAACACGGGACAGGCTAACTATGGCTACACCTTC
TRBJ2-3 | TRBV5-4 | TRBD2 | NA | CASSQGLAGFSDTQYF | TGTGCCAGCAGCCAAGGACTAGCGGGGTTTTCAGATACGCAGTATTTT
TRBJ2-7 | TRBV9 | TRBD2 | NA | CASSVGLAGVSEQYF | TGTGCCAGCAGCGTCGGACTAGCGGGAGTAAGTGAGCAGTACTTC
TRBJ2-2 | TRBV28 | TRBD2 | NA | CASSRTSGGRNTGELFF | TGTGCCAGCAGTCGGACTAGCGGGGGAAGAAACACCGGGGAGCTGTTTTTT
TRBJ2-7 | TRBV28 | NA | NA | CASSPGPADAYEQYF | TGTGCCAGCAGTCCCGGCCCCGCGGATGCCTACGAGCAGTACTTC
TRBJ2-1 | TRBV10-3 | TRBD2 | NA | CAISEPGLGNEQFF | TGTGCCATCAGCGAACCGGGACTAGGAAATGAGCAGTTCTTC
TRBJ2-7 | TRBV6-6 | TRBD1 | NA | CASSYDLRTGGGEQYF | TGTGCCAGCAGTTACGATCTTAGGACAGGGGGCGGGGAGCAGTACTTC
TRBJ1-1 | TRBV5-1 | NA | NA | CASSPQRVQVATEAFF | TGCGCCAGCAGCCCCCAAAGGGTACAGGTGGCAACGGAAGCTTTCTTT
TRBJ1-5 | TRBV7-6 | TRBD1 | NA | CASSLGGPTGFHF | TGTGCCAGCAGCTTAGGAGGGCCGACAGGGTTCCATTTT
TRBJ2-7 | TRBV7-6 | TRBD1 | few | CASSLGQETEQYF | TGTGCCAGCAGCCTCGGACAGGAAACTGAGCAGTACTTC